This T cell receptor beta chain was documented in a study of blood T cells in healthy people across ages. The CDR3 covers 13 residues. V lost 4 bases to trimming and J lost 4 bases, with 11 bases between them. Germline lookup yields CDR1 DFQATT and CDR2 SNEGSKA (reference sequence). The second PCR ran roughly 7 to 12 cycles with a sample-barcoded 5' primer and J-beta primers. Each CDR3 protein is one row after TCRdb ran MiXCR on the 5' RACE reads. This table has 1.4 million or so distinct CDR3 sequences, approximately 43% appearing once. This clonotype showed up just a few times. The sequencing input was blood. The V gene is TRBV20-1, the J gene TRBJ1-5; D gene uncertain. The source is a woman between 18 and 30 years old in good health. CDR3: CSAMPWGNQPQHF. CDR3 nucleotides: TGCAGTGCTATGCCATGGGGTAATCAGCCCCAGCATTTT.